These 23 T cell receptor beta chains came from one sample sequenced in a study of cytomegalovirus exposure and HLA in healthy donors. The table came from immunoSEQ multiplex PCR; TCRdb's copy has only in-frame clones and leaves some out. The sample has some 250,000 clones, around 91% seen once; the top ten hold approximately 3%. Sequencing was performed on PBMCs. The receptors here all came from a woman aged 25 to 39 in good health and CMV-seronegative.

This chain joins TRBV28 and TRBJ2-7, with 9 bases that match TRBD1. Germline assignment: CDR1 MDHEN and CDR2 SYDVKM. The CDR3 spans 16 residues. The V and J ends lost 7 bases and 5 bases, in that order; junction bases with no gene match: 15. The DNA for the CDR3 is TGTGCCAGCACCGAAAAAGGGGGGACAGGGTGGCACGAGCAGTACTTC. Translation: CASTEKGGTGWHEQYF.

The chain uses TRBV6-1 and TRBJ2-7; 7 positions agree with TRBD2. From germline, CDR1 is MNHNS and CDR2 SASEGT. V lost 7 bases, J lost 1 base, and 7 bases stayed unmatched. The CDR3 is 14 amino acids. The CDR3: CASIRAGLSYEQYF. CDR3 coding DNA: TGTGCCAGCATCAGAGCGGGGCTTTCCTACGAGCAGTACTTC.

The chain joins TRBV5-6 to TRBJ2-7; 11 nucleotides align to TRBD2. With 5 bases clipped from V and 5 bases from J, the junction kept 9 bases outside the gene matches. Germline V gene sequence: CDR1 SGHDT, CDR2 YYEEEE. This CDR3 contains 15 residues. The CDR3 bases are TGTGCCAGCAGGTCACTAGCGGGAGTGGTCCACGAGCAGTACTTC. Translating gives CASRSLAGVVHEQYF.

This clone is medium-sized by share. The chain is built from TRBV18 and TRBJ1-2; D call uncertain. The V end lost 5 bases, the J end lost 3 bases, and 10 bases lay between the germline ends. The CDR3 has 13 amino acids. Germline assignment: CDR1 KGHSH and CDR2 LQKENI. CDR3 amino acids: CASSVGIDYGYTF. CDR3 coding DNA: TGTGCCAGCTCAGTCGGTATTGACTATGGCTACACCTTC.

The chain combines TRBV11-3 with TRBJ2-5, with 7 bases fitting TRBD1. The V gene's germline CDR1 is SGHNT and CDR2 YENEEA. V lost 3 bases, J lost 5 bases, and 6 bases stayed unmatched. The CDR3 totals 14 residues. The DNA for the CDR3 is TGTGCCAGCAGCTTTTTTAGGGGGCCCGAGACCCAGTACTTC. This encodes CASSFFRGPETQYF. Full variable domain (rest looked up from reference TRBV11-3 and TRBJ2-5): EAGVVQSPRYKIIEKKQPVAFWCNPISGHNTLYWYLQNLGQGPELLIRYENEEAVDDSQLPKDRFSAERLKGVDSTLKIQPAELGDSAVYLCASSFFRGPETQYFGPGTRLLVL.

The chain combines TRBV27 with TRBJ2-5; maybe TRBD2 (7 bases). The CDR3 extends over 16 amino acids. V lost 2 bases and J lost 4, with 17 bases in between. From germline, CDR1 is MNHEY and CDR2 SMNVEV (reference sequence). The CDR3 spells CASSLGGLGRGETQYF. The CDR3 DNA reads TGTGCCAGCAGTTTAGGGGGCTTGGGGAGGGGAGAGACCCAGTACTTC.

The chain recombines TRBV11-3 with TRBJ2-3; maybe TRBD2 (6 bases). The CDR3 spans 13 residues. The germline V and J ends were trimmed by 6 bases and 6 bases, with 13 bases remaining between them. Germline V gene lookup returns CDR1 SGHNT and CDR2 YENEEA. The CDR3 DNA reads TGTGCCAGCAGAGCGGGTTCATCGGATACGCAGTATTTT. Its translation is CASRAGSSDTQYF.

The chain combines TRBV15 with TRBJ2-7, with D possibly being TRBD2 (5 bases). The CDR3 is made up of 13 amino acids. Trimming removed 0 bases at V and 7 bases at J, with 10 bases between. The germline gives CDR1 LNHNV, CDR2 YYDKDF (reference sequence). The chain's CDR3 is CATSRETSGEQYF. The CDR3 DNA reads TGTGCCACCAGCAGAGAAACGTCGGGGGAGCAGTACTTC.

This chain links TRBV27 with TRBJ2-5; D tentatively reads TRBD1 or TRBD2 (5 bases each). The V end was cut by 4 bases, the J end by 3 bases, with 15 bases between. Germline values: CDR1 MNHEY, CDR2 SMNVEV (reference sequence). The CDR3 runs 15 residues. This chain's CDR3 is CASSSGTEEEETQYF. DNA for the CDR3: TGTGCCAGCAGTTCGGGGACGGAAGAAGAAGAGACCCAGTACTTC.

V and J are TRBV9 and TRBJ2-3; D ambiguous. Germline assignment: CDR1 SGDLS and CDR2 YYNGEE. Trimming cost V 2 bases and J 7 bases, with 11 bases left between them. The CDR3 runs 13 residues. The CDR3 coding sequence is TGTGCCAGCAGCGTGGGGTTCGGGTATACGCAGTATTTT. Amino acids: CASSVGFGYTQYF.

This clone was seen only once. This chain connects TRBV28 to TRBJ2-6; D unclear. The germline V and J ends were trimmed by 4 bases and 0 bases, with 7 bases remaining between them. The V gene's germline CDR1 is MDHEN and CDR2 SYDVKM. The CDR3 is 15 residues long. This chain's CDR3 is CASSYSPSGANVLTF. The CDR3 coding sequence is TGTGCCAGCAGTTACAGTCCCTCTGGGGCCAACGTCCTGACTTTC.

V is TRBV13 and J is TRBJ2-4, with TRBD2 identical over 13 bases. CDR1 PRHDT and CDR2 FYEKMQ come from the germline V gene (reference sequence). This CDR3 has 21 residues. Trimming removed 0 bases from V and 0 bases from J; junction bases left unmatched: 11. CDR3 in DNA: TGTGCCAGCAGCTTAGGACTAGCGGGAGGGCAATGGTTAAAAGCCAAAAACATTCAGTACTTC. It codes for CASSLGLAGGQWLKAKNIQYF.

The chain joins TRBV13 to TRBJ1-3; 8 bases agree with TRBD1. CDR3 size: 15 residues. Germline assignment: CDR1 PRHDT and CDR2 FYEKMQ (reference sequence). Trimming at V came to 0 bases and at J to 3 bases, leaving 1 base not matched to a gene. The CDR3 bases are TGTGCCAGCAGCTTAGGCAGGGGGCATGGAAACACCATATATTTT. This gives the protein CASSLGRGHGNTIYF.

The chain couples TRBV28 to TRBJ2-7; D is possibly TRBD1 or TRBD2 (6 bases each). The CDR3 runs 15 residues. Germline CDR1 and CDR2: MDHEN and SYDVKM. The V and J ends lost 3 bases and 3 bases respectively, with 15 bases between them. CDR3 DNA sequence: TGTGCCAGCAGTTTCCGGGGGCACCTGAACTACGAGCAGTACTTC. Translating it yields CASSFRGHLNYEQYF. The entire variable domain, with the rest obtained from reference TRBV28 and TRBJ2-7, is as follows: DVKVTQSSRYLVKRTGEKVFLECVQDMDHENMFWYRQDPGLGLRLIYFSYDVKMKEKGDIPEGYSVSREKKERFSLILESASTNQTSMYLCASSFRGHLNYEQYFGPGTRLTVT.

V gene TRBV15 combines with J gene TRBJ2-7; D may be TRBD1 (5 bases). Germline V gene lookup returns CDR1 LNHNV and CDR2 YYDKDF (reference sequence). V was trimmed by 0 bases and J by 2 bases, leaving 11 bases between them. The CDR3 is 15 residues long. CDR3 nucleotides: TGTGCCACCAGCAGAGATTACGACAGAACCTACGAGCAGTACTTC. Amino acid sequence: CATSRDYDRTYEQYF.

V usage is TRBV4-2 and J usage is TRBJ2-3; a weak D match, TRBD1 (6 bases). The V end was cut by 1 base, the J end by 2 bases, with 10 bases between. This CDR3 is 15 amino acids long. Per the germline V gene, CDR1 is LGHNA and CDR2 is YNFKEQ. The CDR3 loop is CASSQVGADTDTQYF. CDR3 nucleotides: TGTGCCAGCAGCCAAGTGGGGGCTGACACAGATACGCAGTATTTT.

This chain uses TRBV2 with TRBJ1-5; D is uncertain. This CDR3 is built from 13 residues. CDR1 is SNHLY and CDR2 is FYNNEI in the germline V gene. Trimming removed 10 bases from V and 7 bases from J, with 17 bases in between. CDR3 nucleotides: TGTGCCACCCAGCGGGGTTCAGGCCAGCCCCAGCATTTT. Translating gives CATQRGSGQPQHF.

The chain has TRBV7-9 and TRBJ2-5; TRBD1 agrees at 7 bases. Germline assignment: CDR1 SEHNR and CDR2 FQNEAQ (reference sequence). The CDR3 has 14 amino acids. V trimming: 5 bases; J trimming: 5 bases; junction bases outside the gene matches: 8. As DNA, the CDR3 is TGTGCCAGCAGCCCGAGACAGGGTCTGGAGACCCAGTACTTC. Its translation is CASSPRQGLETQYF. The variable domain in full, with the rest retrieved from reference TRBV7-9 and TRBJ2-5, is DTGVSQNPRHKITKRGQNVTFRCDPISEHNRLYWYRQTLGQGPEFLTYFQNEAQLEKSRLLSDRFSAERPKGSFSTLEIQRTEQGDSAMYLCASSPRQGLETQYFGPGTRLLVL.

The chain is built from TRBV4-1 and TRBJ2-7; D not certain. Trimming took 3 bases from V and 3 from J, leaving 9 bases between them. Germline-derived CDR1 and CDR2 are MGHRA and YSYEKL. There are 13 residues in the CDR3. The CDR3 protein is CASSQADLYEQYF. In DNA form, the CDR3 reads TGCGCCAGCAGCCAGGCGGATCTCTACGAGCAGTACTTC.

V is TRBV4-3 and J is TRBJ2-2; D is possibly TRBD2 (6 bases). Germline CDR1 LGHNA, CDR2 YSLEER. The CDR3 spans 14 residues. Trimming stripped 0 bases from V and 5 bases from J, with 7 bases between. CDR3 sequence reads: CASSQEGGTGELFF. CDR3 coding DNA: TGCGCCAGCAGCCAAGAGGGAGGTACCGGGGAGCTGTTTTTT.

V is TRBV15 and J is TRBJ1-1, with D unresolved. Germline V lookup: CDR1 LNHNV, CDR2 YYDKDF (reference sequence). Trimming pared 8 bases from V and 4 bases from J, leaving 11 bases between. The CDR3 runs 12 residues. The CDR3 nucleotides are TGTGCCACCCTGAATGTCGGCACTGAAGCTTTCTTT. Translation gives CATLNVGTEAFF.

This chain joins TRBV29-1 and TRBJ2-7; 7 bases fit TRBD2. CDR1 is SQVTM and CDR2 is ANQGSEA in the germline V gene. The CDR3 has 15 amino acids. The trim removed 4 bases at V and 6 bases at J, leaving 15 bases unmatched. The CDR3: CSVGPRSGGGSEQYF. CDR3 coding DNA: TGCAGCGTTGGCCCCCGGAGTGGTGGCGGGAGCGAGCAGTACTTC.

This chain joins TRBV5-6 and TRBJ2-1; 8 nucleotides align to TRBD1. V was clipped by 4 bases and J by 6 bases; unmatched bases: 9. CDR1 SGHDT and CDR2 YYEEEE come from the germline V gene. The CDR3 runs 15 residues. CDR3 sequence: CASSRGTGPRNEQFF. The CDR3 bases are TGTGCCAGCAGCCGCGGGACAGGTCCCCGCAATGAGCAGTTCTTC.